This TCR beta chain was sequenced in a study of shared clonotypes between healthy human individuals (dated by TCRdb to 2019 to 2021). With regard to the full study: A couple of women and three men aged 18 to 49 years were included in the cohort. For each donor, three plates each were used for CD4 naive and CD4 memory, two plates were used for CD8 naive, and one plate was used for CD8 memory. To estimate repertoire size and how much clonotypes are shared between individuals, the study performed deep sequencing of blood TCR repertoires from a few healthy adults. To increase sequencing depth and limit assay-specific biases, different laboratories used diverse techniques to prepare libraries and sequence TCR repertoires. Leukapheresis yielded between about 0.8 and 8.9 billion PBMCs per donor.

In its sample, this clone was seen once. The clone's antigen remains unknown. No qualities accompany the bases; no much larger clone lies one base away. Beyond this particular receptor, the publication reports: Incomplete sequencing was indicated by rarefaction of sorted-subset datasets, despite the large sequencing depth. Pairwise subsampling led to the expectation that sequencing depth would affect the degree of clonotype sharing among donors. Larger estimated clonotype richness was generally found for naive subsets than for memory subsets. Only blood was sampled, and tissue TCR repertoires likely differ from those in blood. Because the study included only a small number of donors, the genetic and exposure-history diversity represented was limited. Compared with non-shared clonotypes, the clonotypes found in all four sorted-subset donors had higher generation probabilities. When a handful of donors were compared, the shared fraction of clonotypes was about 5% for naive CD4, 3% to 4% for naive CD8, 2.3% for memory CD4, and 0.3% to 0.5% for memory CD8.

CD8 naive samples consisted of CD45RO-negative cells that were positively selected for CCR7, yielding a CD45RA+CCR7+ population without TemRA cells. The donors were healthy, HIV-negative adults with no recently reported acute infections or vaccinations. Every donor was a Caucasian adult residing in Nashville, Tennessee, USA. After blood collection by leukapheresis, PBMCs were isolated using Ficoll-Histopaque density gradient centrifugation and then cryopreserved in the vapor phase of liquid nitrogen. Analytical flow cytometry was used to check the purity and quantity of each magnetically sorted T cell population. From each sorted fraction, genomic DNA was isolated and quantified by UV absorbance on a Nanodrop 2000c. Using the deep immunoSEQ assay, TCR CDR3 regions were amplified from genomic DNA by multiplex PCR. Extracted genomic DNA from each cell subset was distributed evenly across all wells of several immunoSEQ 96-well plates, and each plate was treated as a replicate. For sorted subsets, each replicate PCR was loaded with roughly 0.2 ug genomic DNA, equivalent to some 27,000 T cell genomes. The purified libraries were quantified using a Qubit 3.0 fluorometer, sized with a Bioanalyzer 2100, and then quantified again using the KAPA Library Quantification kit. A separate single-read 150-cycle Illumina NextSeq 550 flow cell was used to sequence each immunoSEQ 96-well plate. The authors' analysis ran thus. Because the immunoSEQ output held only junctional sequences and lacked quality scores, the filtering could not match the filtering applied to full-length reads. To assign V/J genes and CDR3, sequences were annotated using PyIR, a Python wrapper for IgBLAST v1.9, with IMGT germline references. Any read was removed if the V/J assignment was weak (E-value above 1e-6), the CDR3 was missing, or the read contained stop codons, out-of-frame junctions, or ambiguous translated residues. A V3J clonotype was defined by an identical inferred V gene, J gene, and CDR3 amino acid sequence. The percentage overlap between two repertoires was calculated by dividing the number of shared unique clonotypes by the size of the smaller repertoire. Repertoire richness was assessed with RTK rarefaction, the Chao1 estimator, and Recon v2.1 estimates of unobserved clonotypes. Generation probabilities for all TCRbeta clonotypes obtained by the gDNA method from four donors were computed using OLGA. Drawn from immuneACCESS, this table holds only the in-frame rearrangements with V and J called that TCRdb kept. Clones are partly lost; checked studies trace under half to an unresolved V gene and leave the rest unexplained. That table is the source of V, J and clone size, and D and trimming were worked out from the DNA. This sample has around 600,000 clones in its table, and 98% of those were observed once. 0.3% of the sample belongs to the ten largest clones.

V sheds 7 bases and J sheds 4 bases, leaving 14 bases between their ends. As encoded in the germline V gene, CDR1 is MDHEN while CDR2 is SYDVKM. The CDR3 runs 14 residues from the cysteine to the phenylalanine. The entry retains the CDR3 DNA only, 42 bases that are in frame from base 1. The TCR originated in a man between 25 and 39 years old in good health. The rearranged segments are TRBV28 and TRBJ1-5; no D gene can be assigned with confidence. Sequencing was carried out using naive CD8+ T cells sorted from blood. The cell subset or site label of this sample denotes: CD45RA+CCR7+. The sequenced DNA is TGTGCCAGCACCTTAGGGCGGTTAAATCAGCCCCAGCATTTT. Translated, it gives CASTLGRLNQPQHF.